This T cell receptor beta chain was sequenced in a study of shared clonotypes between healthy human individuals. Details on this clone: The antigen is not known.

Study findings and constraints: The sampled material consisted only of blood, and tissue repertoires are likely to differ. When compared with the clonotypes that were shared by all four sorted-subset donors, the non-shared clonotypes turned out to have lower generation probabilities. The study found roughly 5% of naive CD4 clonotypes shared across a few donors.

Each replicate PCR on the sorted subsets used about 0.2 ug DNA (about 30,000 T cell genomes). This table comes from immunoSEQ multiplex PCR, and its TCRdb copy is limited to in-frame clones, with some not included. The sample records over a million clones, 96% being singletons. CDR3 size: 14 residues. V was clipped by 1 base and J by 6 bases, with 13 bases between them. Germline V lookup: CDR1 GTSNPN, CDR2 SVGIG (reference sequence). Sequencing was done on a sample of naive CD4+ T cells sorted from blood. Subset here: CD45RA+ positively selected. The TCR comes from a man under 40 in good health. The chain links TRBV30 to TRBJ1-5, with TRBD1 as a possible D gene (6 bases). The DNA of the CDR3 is TGTGCCTGGAGTGGAAAGACAGGTTTTCAGCCCCAGCATTTT. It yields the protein CAWSGKTGFQPQHF. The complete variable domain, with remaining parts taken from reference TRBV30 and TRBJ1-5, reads SQTIHQWPATLVQPVGSPLSLECTVEGTSNPNLYWYRQAAGRGLQLLFYSVGIGQISSEVPQNLSASRPQDRQFILSSKKLLLSDSGFYLCAWSGKTGFQPQHFGDGTRLSIL.